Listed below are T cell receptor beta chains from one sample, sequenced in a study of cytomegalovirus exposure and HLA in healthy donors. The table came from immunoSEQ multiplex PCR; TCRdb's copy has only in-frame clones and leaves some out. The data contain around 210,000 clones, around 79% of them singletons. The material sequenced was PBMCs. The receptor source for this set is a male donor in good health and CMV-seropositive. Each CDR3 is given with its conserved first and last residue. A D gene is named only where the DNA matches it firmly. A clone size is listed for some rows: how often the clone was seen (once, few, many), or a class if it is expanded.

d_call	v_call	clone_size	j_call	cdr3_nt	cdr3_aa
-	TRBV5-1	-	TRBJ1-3	TGCGCCAGCAGGATTGATGCTGGAGACACCATATATTTT	CASRIDAGDTIYF
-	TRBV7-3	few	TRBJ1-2	TGTGCCAGCAGCCCAGACAGGACTAACTATGGCTACACCTTC	CASSPDRTNYGYTF
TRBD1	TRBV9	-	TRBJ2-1	TGTGCCAGCACCACAGGGGGAGAATCCTACAATGAGCAGTTCTTC	CASTTGGESYNEQFF
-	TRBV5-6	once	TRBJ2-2	TGTGCCAGCAGCTGGACACAGGTACTGAACACCGGGGAGCTGTTTTTT	CASSWTQVLNTGELFF
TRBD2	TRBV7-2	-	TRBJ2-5	TGTGCCAGCAGCTTAGCTCTAGCGGGGAACCAAGAGACCCAGTACTTC	CASSLALAGNQETQYF
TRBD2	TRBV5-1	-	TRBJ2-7	TGCGCCAGCAGCTTGGAAGGCGGCGGGAGGCACGAGCAGTACTTC	CASSLEGGGRHEQYF
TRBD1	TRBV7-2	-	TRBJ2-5	TGTGCCAGCAGAGGAAGGGGGCCCGAAGAGACCCAGTACTTC	CASRGRGPEETQYF
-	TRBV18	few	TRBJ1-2	TGTGCCAGCTCACCAATCGGTCCGGGGGACAACTATGGCTACACCTTC	CASSPIGPGDNYGYTF
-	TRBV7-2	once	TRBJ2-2	TGTGCCAGCAAGGGGTTGGGGCCAATATTGAATATCGGGGAGCTGTTTTTT	CASKGLGPILNIGELFF
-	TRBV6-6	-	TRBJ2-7	TGTGCCAGCAGTAGTCCGGGAGTGTCCTACGAGCAGTACTTC	CASSSPGVSYEQYF
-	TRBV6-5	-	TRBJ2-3	TGTGCCAGCAGTTCCCTCGGGGGGACAAACACAGATACGCAGTATTTT	CASSSLGGTNTDTQYF
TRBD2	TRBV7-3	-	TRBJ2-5	TGTGCCAGCAGCTTGACTAGCGGGGAGACCCAGTACTTC	CASSLTSGETQYF
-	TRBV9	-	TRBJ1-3	TGTGCCAGCAGCGACGAGGGGGGGCCGAACACCATATATTTT	CASSDEGGPNTIYF
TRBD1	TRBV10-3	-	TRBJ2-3	TGTGCCATCAGGGGGGGACAGGGCACAGATACGCAGTATTTT	CAIRGGQGTDTQYF
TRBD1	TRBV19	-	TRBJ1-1	TGTGCCAGTAGTCCCCGGGACAGCAAAACTGAAGCTTTCTTT	CASSPRDSKTEAFF
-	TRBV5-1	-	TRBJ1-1	TGCGCCAGCAGCTTGGAGTACGGGACTGAAGCTTTCTTT	CASSLEYGTEAFF
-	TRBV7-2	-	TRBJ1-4	TGTGCCAGCAGCTTAGACAGGGTGGGAGAAAAACTGTTTTTT	CASSLDRVGEKLFF
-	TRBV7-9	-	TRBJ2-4	TGTGCCAGCAGCTCGACAATACAGGTTAACATTCAGTACTTC	CASSSTIQVNIQYF
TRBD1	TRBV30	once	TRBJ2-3	TGTGCCTGGGGCTACGGGACAGGGGGCGTCGATACGCAGTATTTT	CAWGYGTGGVDTQYF
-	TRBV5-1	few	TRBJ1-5	TGCGCCAGCAGCTTGGACAGCAGCAATCAGCCCCAGCATTTT	CASSLDSSNQPQHF
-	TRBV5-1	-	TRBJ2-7	TGCGCCAGCAGCTTGGGGGGGGGCGGGGGAACCTCCTACGAGCAGTACTTC	CASSLGGGGGTSYEQYF
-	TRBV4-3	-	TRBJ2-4	TGCGCCAGCAGCCAAGATTGGGGCGTTAGGGGACTAGCCAAAAACATTCAGTACTTC	CASSQDWGVRGLAKNIQYF
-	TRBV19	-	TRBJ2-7	TGTGCCAGTAGTCGAGGGTTGGACTACGAGCAGTACTTC	CASSRGLDYEQYF
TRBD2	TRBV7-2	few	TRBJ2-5	TGTGCCAGCAGCTTAGCAGCGGGAGGGCAGGAGACCCAGTACTTC	CASSLAAGGQETQYF
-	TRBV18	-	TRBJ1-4	TGTGCCAGCTCACCTCGGGCAACTAATGAAAAACTGTTTTTT	CASSPRATNEKLFF
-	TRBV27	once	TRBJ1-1	TGTGCCAGCAGTTTATCGATCTGGGCGGGAAACACTGAAGCTTTCTTT	CASSLSIWAGNTEAFF
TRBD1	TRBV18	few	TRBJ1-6	TGTGCCAGCTCCACAGGGGACTTTTCACCCCTCCACTTT	CASSTGDFSPLHF
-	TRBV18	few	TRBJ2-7	TGTGCCAGCTCTCACGATGCCCAGGGGCAACGACAGTACTTC	CASSHDAQGQRQYF
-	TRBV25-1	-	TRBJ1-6	TGTGCCAGCAGGGTCACAGGTAGCTCCTATAATTCACCCCTCCACTTT	CASRVTGSSYNSPLHF
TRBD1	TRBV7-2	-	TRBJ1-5	TGTGCCAGCAGCTTAACCGGGACAGGGGATCAGCCCCAGCATTTT	CASSLTGTGDQPQHF
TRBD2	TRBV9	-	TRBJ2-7	TGTGCCAGCAGCCCGGAGGGACTAGCGGGAGTGGAGGAGCAGTACTTC	CASSPEGLAGVEEQYF
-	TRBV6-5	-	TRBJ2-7	TGTGCCAGCCAAGACAGGCAAACTTCCTACGAGCAGTACTTC	CASQDRQTSYEQYF
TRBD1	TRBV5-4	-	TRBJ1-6	TGTGCCAGCAGCCAGCGGGACAGGGGGGATTCACCCCTCCACTTT	CASSQRDRGDSPLHF
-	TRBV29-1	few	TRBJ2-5	TGCAGCGTTGGGACGGGAGAAGAGACCCAGTACTTC	CSVGTGEETQYF
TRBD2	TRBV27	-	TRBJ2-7	TGTGCCAGCAGTTCGAATAGCGGGAGGTACGAGCAGTACTTC	CASSSNSGRYEQYF
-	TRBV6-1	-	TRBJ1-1	TGTGCCAGTGCCAGACAGGTCTACACTGAAGCTTTCTTT	CASARQVYTEAFF
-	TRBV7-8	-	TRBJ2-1	TGTGCCAGCAGCCCAACCGGACTATCCTACAATGAGCAGTTCTTC	CASSPTGLSYNEQFF
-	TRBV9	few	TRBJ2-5	TGTGCCAGCAGCGTAGCGGGGGTTTTGGAGACCCAGTACTTC	CASSVAGVLETQYF
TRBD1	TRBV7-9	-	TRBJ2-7	TGTGCCAGCAGCTTAGCAAAGGGGGCCTCCTACGAGCAGTACTTC	CASSLAKGASYEQYF
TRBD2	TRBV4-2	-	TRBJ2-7	TGTGCCAGCAGCCCTCAAGGCAGGGGACTAGCGGGAGGGAGCTCCTACGAGCAGTACTTC	CASSPQGRGLAGGSSYEQYF
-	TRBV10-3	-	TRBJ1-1	TGTGCCATCAGTGCCGGCACTGAAGCTTTCTTT	CAISAGTEAFF
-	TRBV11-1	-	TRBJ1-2	TGTGCCAGCAGCTCGGATACAGGGTTTGGCTACACCTTC	CASSSDTGFGYTF
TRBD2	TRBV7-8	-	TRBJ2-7	TGTGCCAGCAGCGAATCCGGGACTAGCGGCCTTGTTTACGAGCAGTACTTC	CASSESGTSGLVYEQYF
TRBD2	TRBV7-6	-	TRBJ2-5	TGTGCCAGCAGCCCGCCGGGACTAGCGGGAGTAGAGACCCAGTACTTC	CASSPPGLAGVETQYF
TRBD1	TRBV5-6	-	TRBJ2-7	TGTGCCAGCAGCTTGGGACAGGGGCCCGAGCAGTACTTC	CASSLGQGPEQYF